This T cell receptor (beta chain) was recorded in a study of siplizumab effects on memory and regulatory T cells. Notes on the study in general: Alloreactive sequences traceable to unstimulated CD4+ memory cells declined significantly under siplizumab. Proliferating Tregs from siplizumab cultures lacked functional confirmation of suppression.

About 10^5 TCR templates were assayed per sample. This table comes from immunoSEQ multiplex PCR, and its TCRdb copy is limited to in-frame clones, with some not included. The sample yields some 100,000 clones, approximately 93% seen once. To note about this clone: Its specificity is unknown.

From germline, CDR1 is SEHNR and CDR2 FQNEAQ (reference sequence). Trimming took 1 base from V and 1 from J; bases not matched to a gene: 3. CDR3 length: 15 amino acids. The chain combines TRBV7-9 with TRBJ2-7; TRBD1 matches at 8 bases. The sequenced material came from CD8+ T cells sorted from blood. This TCR was recovered from a human donor in good health. The CDR3 DNA reads as TGTGCCAGCAGCTTAGGAGGGGACAGGTCCTACGAGCAGTACTTC. Protein product: CASSLGGDRSYEQYF.